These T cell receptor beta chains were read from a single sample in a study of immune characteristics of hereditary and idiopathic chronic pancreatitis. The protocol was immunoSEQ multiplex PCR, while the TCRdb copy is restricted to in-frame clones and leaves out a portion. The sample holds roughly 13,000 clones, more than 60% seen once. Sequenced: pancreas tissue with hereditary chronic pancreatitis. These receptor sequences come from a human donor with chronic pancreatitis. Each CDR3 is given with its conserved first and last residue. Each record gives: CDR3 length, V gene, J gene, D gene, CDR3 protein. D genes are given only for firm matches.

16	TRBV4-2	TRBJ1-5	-	CASSPSDRYAGQPQHF
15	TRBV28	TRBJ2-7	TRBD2	CASSRAGTSNYEQYF
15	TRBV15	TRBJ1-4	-	CATSQERTGVEKLFF
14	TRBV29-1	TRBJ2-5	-	CSVELGETKETQYF
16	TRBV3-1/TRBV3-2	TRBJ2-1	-	CASSLGRGSPHNEQFF
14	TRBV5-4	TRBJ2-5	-	CASSLRGNQETQYF
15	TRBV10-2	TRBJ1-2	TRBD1	CASSEWGQSFDGYTF
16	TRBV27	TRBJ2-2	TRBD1	CASSPLWTGRTGELFF
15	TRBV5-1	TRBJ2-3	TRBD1	CASSLGQLGTDTQYF
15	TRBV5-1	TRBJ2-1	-	CASSLGYAAYNEQFF
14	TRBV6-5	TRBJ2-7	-	CASSRGGDPYEQYF
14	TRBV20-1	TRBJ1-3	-	CSASPQGPGNTIYF
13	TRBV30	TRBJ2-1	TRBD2	CAWSTSGRADRFF
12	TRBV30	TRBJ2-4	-	CACSATRDIQYF
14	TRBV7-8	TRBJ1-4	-	CASSFGTRGGELFF
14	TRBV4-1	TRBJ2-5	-	CASSQGLAEETQYF
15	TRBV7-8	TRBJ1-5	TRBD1	CASSHDRGRNQPQHF
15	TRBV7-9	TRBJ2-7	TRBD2	CASSLVSGRAYEQYF
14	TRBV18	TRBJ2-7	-	CASSPQGFGDEQYF
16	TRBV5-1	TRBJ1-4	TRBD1	CASSPQPTGTNEKLFF
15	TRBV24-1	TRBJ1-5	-	CATSAGGRSDQPQHF
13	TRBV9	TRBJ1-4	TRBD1	CASSVRQGEKLFF
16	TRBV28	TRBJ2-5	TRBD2	CASSLTGLAGGETQYF
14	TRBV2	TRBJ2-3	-	CASSDIIVVDTQYF
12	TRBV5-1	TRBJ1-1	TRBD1	CASSLAGGVAFF
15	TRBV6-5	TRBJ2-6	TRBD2	CASSYGGVGANVLTF
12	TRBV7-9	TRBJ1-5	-	CASSSWPQPQHF
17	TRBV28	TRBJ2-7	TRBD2	CASSPLLRGETGTKQYF
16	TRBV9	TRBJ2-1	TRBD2	CASSEGLAGVSNEQFF
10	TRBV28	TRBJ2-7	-	CASSRYEQYF
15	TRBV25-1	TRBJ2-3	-	CASTPDLGGTDTQYF
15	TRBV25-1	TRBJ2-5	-	CASSEQGRVRETQYF
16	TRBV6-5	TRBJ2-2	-	CASSYLRTSTGGELFF
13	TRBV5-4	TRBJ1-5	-	CASSLDPEQPQHF
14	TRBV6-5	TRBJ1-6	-	CASSIGGPDSPLHF
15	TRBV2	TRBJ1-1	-	CASSLSVGGATEAFF
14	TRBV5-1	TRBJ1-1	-	CASKRAGLNTEAFF
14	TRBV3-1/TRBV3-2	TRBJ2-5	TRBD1	CASSLGTGQETQYF
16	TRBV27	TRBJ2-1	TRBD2	CASSSGRLAGPNEQFF
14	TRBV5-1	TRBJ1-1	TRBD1	CASSQGALNTEAFF
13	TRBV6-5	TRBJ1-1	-	CASSRRENTEAFF
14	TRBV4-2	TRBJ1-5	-	CASSQGRGNQPQHF